A single sample gave rise to the 31 T cell receptor beta chains below, sequenced in a study of T cell repertoires in cytomegalovirus infection. TCRdb re-derived calls from the reads in MiXCR, one entry per CDR3 protein. This sample carries approximately 150,000 distinct CDR3 sequences, about 6.1% of them seen once, and the ten largest clones take about a sixth. The sample taken for sequencing was PBMCs. Receptor source: a human donor in good health (CMV status not recorded). Some clones in this sample may be carry-over from other donors' samples.

In this sample, this clonotype turned up many times. The gene calls are TRBV7-9 and TRBJ1-2, with D hard to call. Trimming removed 2 bases at V and 1 base at J, with 20 bases between. The CDR3 length is 18 residues. Germline values: CDR1 SEHNR, CDR2 FQNEAQ (reference sequence). The CDR3 nucleotides are TGTGCCAGCAGCTTAACGCATGTCGTAGAACCGCTTAACTATGGCTACACCTTC. Its translation is CASSLTHVVEPLNYGYTF.

This clonotype was seen many times. This chain connects TRBV25-1 to TRBJ2-3; D gene unclear. CDR3 length equals 12 residues. Trimming pared 4 bases from V and 8 bases from J, leaving 10 bases between. Germline loops: CDR1 MGHDK, CDR2 SYGVNS. DNA for the CDR3: TGTGCCAGCAGTGGACAAGCTTCTACGCAGTATTTT. This gives the protein CASSGQASTQYF.

This clonotype occurred many times. This chain connects TRBV6-1 to TRBJ1-1; TRBD1 is a possible D gene (6 bases). The germline V gene has CDR1 MNHNS and CDR2 SASEGT. This CDR3 has 13 residues. V was trimmed by 6 bases and J by 3 bases, leaving 11 bases between them. CDR3 sequence: CASRRGAYTEAFF. The CDR3 nucleotides are TGTGCCAGCAGGAGGGGGGCCTACACTGAAGCTTTCTTT.

The sample holds a few counts of this clonotype. The chain couples TRBV6-8 to TRBJ2-1, with 12 bases fitting TRBD2. Trimming cost V 6 bases and J 6 bases; bases outside gene matches: 21. CDR1 and CDR2 (germline): MNHGY, SAAAGT. The CDR3 is 20 amino acids. Written as DNA, the CDR3 is TGTGCCAGCAGCAACGAGGTGGGACTAGCGGGTCTGGGACTCGCCAATGAGCAGTTCTTC. Its translation is CASSNEVGLAGLGLANEQFF.

This clonotype was counted many times. The CDR3 here is CASSLAPGTSGGASYNEQFF. Here the CDR3 DNA reads TGTGCCAGCAGCTTGGCCCCCGGGACTAGCGGGGGGGCCTCCTACAATGAGCAGTTCTTC. The chain carries TRBV5-4 and TRBJ2-1, with 16 bases matching TRBD2. The CDR3 extends over 20 amino acids. V shed 0 bases and J 0 bases; nucleotides not matched to a gene: 6. The germline CDR1 and CDR2 sequences are SGHNT and YYREEE (reference sequence).

This clonotype came up many times. The V call is TRBV7-2, the J call TRBJ2-1, with a weak D call TRBD2 (6 bases). This CDR3 contains 13 residues. CDR1 and CDR2 from the germline V gene are SGHTA and FQGNSA. Trimming pared 4 bases from V and 9 bases from J, leaving 13 bases between. The chain's CDR3 is CASSYSGLVEQFF. In nucleotides, the CDR3 is TGTGCCAGCAGCTACAGCGGGTTGGTTGAGCAGTTCTTC.

This clonotype was observed at least ten times. The V and J genes are TRBV12-5 and TRBJ1-5; 7 positions agree with TRBD1. This CDR3 spans 16 amino acids. In germline, CDR1 is LGHNT, CDR2 FRNRAP. Trimming cost V 7 bases and J 3 bases; bases outside gene matches: 12. The CDR3 reads CASALPATGINQPQHF. The CDR3 nucleotides read TGTGCTAGTGCCCTCCCCGCGACAGGGATCAATCAGCCCCAGCATTTT.

This clonotype has a count of ten or more. This chain links TRBV5-1 with TRBJ1-3; no clear D. CDR1 is SGHRS and CDR2 is YFSETQ in the germline V gene. This CDR3 contains 16 residues. Trimming stripped 3 bases from V and 0 bases from J, with 13 bases between. In DNA form, the CDR3 reads TGCGCCAGCAGCTCCGACGGACCAAGCTCTGGAAACACCATATATTTT. Its protein product is CASSSDGPSSGNTIYF.

Ten or more counts support this clonotype. The chain links TRBV28 to TRBJ2-4; maybe TRBD1 (7 bases). V was clipped by 5 bases and J by 8 bases, with 16 bases between them. CDR1 and CDR2 (germline): MDHEN, SYDVKM. The CDR3 has 14 amino acids. The DNA for the CDR3 is TGTGCCAGCAGTGCCGACAGGGAGGTGGACATTCAGTACTTC. As protein: CASSADREVDIQYF.

At least ten counts were recorded for this clonotype. V gene TRBV20-1 combines with J gene TRBJ2-4; D is unresolved. Germline loops: CDR1 DFQATT, CDR2 SNEGSKA (reference sequence). The CDR3 consists of 15 residues. The V and J ends lost 3 bases and 0 bases respectively, with 12 bases between them. In DNA form, the CDR3 reads TGCAGTGCTAGTGAACAGCCTGTAGCCAAAAACATTCAGTACTTC. Amino acid sequence: CSASEQPVAKNIQYF.

This clonotype was detected ten times or more. The J gene is TRBJ2-1, the V gene TRBV6-2 or TRBV6-3; perhaps TRBD1 as D (5 bases). The germline gives CDR1 MNHEY, CDR2 SVGEGT. Between the trimmed V and J ends, which lost 6 bases and 4 bases, there was a span of 10 bases. The CDR3 has 13 residues. CDR3 nucleotides: TGTGCCAGCAGGACAGATAATTACAATGAGCAGTTCTTC. Its protein product is CASRTDNYNEQFF.

This clonotype was counted many times. The chain combines TRBV7-2 with TRBJ1-2; TRBD1 matches at 7 bases. V shed 5 bases, J shed 5 bases, and the junction held 11 bases outside the gene matches. This CDR3 comprises 15 residues. Germline CDR1 reads SGHTA; CDR2 reads FQGNSA. The CDR3 loop reads CASSPQGTATYGYTF. The CDR3, as DNA: TGTGCCAGCAGCCCCCAAGGGACAGCCACATATGGCTACACCTTC.

The V and J genes are TRBV28 and TRBJ1-1; perhaps TRBD1 as D (6 bases). The V gene's germline CDR1 is MDHEN and CDR2 SYDVKM. The ends were cut back, 5 bases at V and 5 bases at J, with 33 bases in the middle. This CDR3 contains 20 residues. The CDR3 loop is CASSTRFPGVKVKRGTEAFF. CDR3 DNA sequence: TGTGCCAGCAGTACTAGGTTCCCCGGGGTTAAGGTCAAAAGGGGGACTGAAGCTTTCTTT.

This clonotype was recorded at least ten times. The rearrangement links TRBV5-8 to TRBJ2-4; possibly TRBD1 or TRBD2 for D (5 bases each). Germline-derived CDR1 and CDR2 are SGHTS and YDEGEE. Trimming shortened V by 10 bases and J by 2 bases, and 16 bases separated the two germline ends. CDR3 size: 14 residues. CDR3 loop: CAAPRGASKNIQYF. CDR3 sequence (DNA): TGTGCCGCACCCCGGGGCGCGTCCAAAAACATTCAGTACTTC. Combining the CDR3 with reference TRBV5-8 and TRBJ2-4 gives the whole variable domain EAGVTQSPTHLIKTRGQQATLRCSPISGHTSVYWYQQALGLGLQFLLWYDEGEERNRGNFPPRFSGRQFPNYSSELNVNALELEDSALYLCAAPRGASKNIQYFGAGTRLSVL.

J is TRBJ2-1 and V is TRBV7-2, with a possible D match to TRBD2 (6 bases). The CDR3 runs 14 residues. CDR1 and CDR2 from the germline V gene are SGHTA and FQGNSA. The V end lost 5 bases, the J end lost 9 bases, and 17 bases lay between the germline ends. This CDR3 reads CASSNRPLGGEQFF. CDR3 bases: TGTGCCAGCAGCAACCGACCCCTGGGAGGTGAGCAGTTCTTC.

Many counts were recorded for this clonotype. This chain links TRBV7-2 with TRBJ1-6; TRBD1 is a possible D gene (5 bases). Germline V lookup: CDR1 SGHTA, CDR2 FQGNSA. The CDR3 totals 16 residues. V dropped 2 bases and J dropped 10 bases, with 18 bases sitting between them. This CDR3 reads CASSLSRTLRSSPLHF. The CDR3 coding sequence is TGTGCCAGCAGCTTATCTCGGACACTACGATCATCACCCCTCCACTTT.

This clonotype was detected many times. The chain carries TRBV6-2 or TRBV6-3 and TRBJ2-5, with D maybe TRBD1 (6 bases). Germline CDR1 MNHEY, CDR2 SVGEGT. There are 15 residues in the CDR3. The V and J ends lost 6 bases and 6 bases respectively, with 20 bases between them. CDR3 bases: TGTGCCAGCAGGACGGAACAGGGTTTCGCCCAGACCCAGTACTTC. Protein: CASRTEQGFAQTQYF.

This clonotype was found many times. The chain links TRBV20-1 to TRBJ2-1; 9 nucleotides align to TRBD2. The V gene's germline CDR1 is DFQATT and CDR2 SNEGSKA (reference sequence). CDR3 size: 15 residues. With 3 bases clipped from V and 5 bases from J, the junction kept 8 bases outside the gene matches. CDR3 region: CSASTGTSHNNEQFF. The CDR3 DNA sequence: TGCAGTGCTAGTACCGGGACTAGCCATAACAATGAGCAGTTCTTC.

This sequence joins TRBV18 and TRBJ2-5, with 9 positions matching TRBD2. Germline CDR1 reads KGHSH; CDR2 reads LQKENI. J lost 2 bases, V lost 1 base, and 2 bases had no gene match. The CDR3 is made up of 15 amino acids. Written as DNA, the CDR3 is TGTGCCAGCTCACCACGGGGACTAGCTCAAGAGACCCAGTACTTC. It codes for CASSPRGLAQETQYF.

This clonotype was counted many times. V usage is TRBV29-1 and J usage is TRBJ2-5; 8 positions match TRBD1. V was clipped by 6 bases and J by 4 bases; unmatched bases: 10. Germline CDR1 and CDR2: SQVTM and ANQGSEA. This CDR3 region has 14 residues. The CDR3 sequence is CSVAPGTGRETQYF. CDR3 in DNA: TGCAGCGTGGCCCCCGGGACAGGCAGAGAGACCCAGTACTTC.

At least ten counts were recorded for this clonotype. The chain joins TRBV20-1 to TRBJ1-6, with 9 bases matching TRBD1. V lost 5 bases, J lost 9 bases, and 8 bases stayed unmatched. The CDR3 runs 14 residues. Germline values: CDR1 DFQATT, CDR2 SNEGSKA (reference sequence). CDR3 bases: TGCAGTGCTCCTAACAGGGGGCAAGGTTCACCCCTCCACTTT. Its translation: CSAPNRGQGSPLHF.

The table lists this clonotype with a few counts. This sequence joins TRBV7-9 and TRBJ1-2; a weak D match, TRBD1 (5 bases). V was shortened by 5 bases and J by 5 bases, with 12 bases between the two germline ends. This CDR3 contains 13 residues. Per the germline V gene, CDR1 is SEHNR and CDR2 is FQNEAQ (reference sequence). CDR3 amino acids: CASSLGLPYGYTF. Here the CDR3 DNA reads TGTGCCAGCAGCCTGGGACTGCCTTATGGCTACACCTTC.

This clonotype was recorded at least ten times. The chain uses TRBV19 and TRBJ1-5; D possibly corresponds to TRBD1 (6 bases). CDR3 length: 15 residues. V lost 3 bases to trimming and J lost 6 bases, with 15 bases between them. Germline CDR1 reads LNHDA; CDR2 reads SQIVND (reference sequence). The CDR3 DNA is TGTGCCAGTAGTATCGGGGGCGGCTATTCTCAGCCCCAGCATTTT. Protein product: CASSIGGGYSQPQHF.

This clonotype was seen ten or more times. CDR3: CSARDSTGRNSPLHF. CDR3 DNA: TGCAGTGCTAGAGATTCGACAGGGAGGAATTCACCCCTCCACTTT. J is TRBJ1-6 and V is TRBV20-1, with TRBD1 matching 7 bases. The V gene's germline CDR1 is DFQATT and CDR2 SNEGSKA (reference sequence). The CDR3 totals 15 residues. Trimming cost V 0 bases and J 7 bases; bases outside gene matches: 6.

The gene calls are TRBV5-1 and TRBJ2-7, with D possibly called TRBD1 or TRBD2 (6 bases each). CDR1 and CDR2 from the germline V gene are SGHRS and YFSETQ. The CDR3 spans 15 residues. V lost 6 bases and J 0 bases, leaving 16 bases between the germline ends. CDR3 in amino acids: CASNGGGHPSYEQYF. In DNA form, the CDR3 reads TGCGCCAGCAATGGAGGGGGACACCCCTCCTACGAGCAGTACTTC.

This clonotype was seen at least ten times. V usage is TRBV7-2 and J usage is TRBJ2-5; D uncertain. The CDR3 has 18 amino acids. CDR1 is SGHTA and CDR2 is FQGNSA in the germline V gene. V was clipped by 1 base and J by 2 bases, with 20 bases between them. The CDR3 DNA reads TGTGCCAGCAGCTTAGTACCTCGACTTTGGGGTAAACAAGAGACCCAGTACTTC. Amino acid sequence: CASSLVPRLWGKQETQYF. Full variable domain (missing parts from reference TRBV7-2 and TRBJ2-5): GAGVSQSPSNKVTEKGKDVELRCDPISGHTALYWYRQSLGQGLEFLIYFQGNSAPDKSGLPSDRFSAERTGGSVSTLTIQRTQQEDSAVYLCASSLVPRLWGKQETQYFGPGTRLLVL.

CDR3 sequence reads: CASSPRIRASPLHF. For the CDR3, the DNA is TGTGCCAGCAGCCCCCGAATCCGCGCATCACCCCTCCACTTT. This rearrangement joins TRBV7-2 to TRBJ1-6, with D unresolved. Trimming cost V 5 bases and J 10 bases, with 15 bases left between them. CDR1 SGHTA and CDR2 FQGNSA come from the germline V gene. CDR3 size: 14 residues.

There are many counts of this clonotype. The genes are TRBV7-2 and TRBJ2-5; a possible D gene is TRBD2 (7 bases). CDR3 length equals 14 residues. The V end lost 5 bases, the J end lost 6 bases, and 16 bases lay between the germline ends. Germline CDR1 reads SGHTA; CDR2 reads FQGNSA. CDR3 sequence reads: CASSGTGGGKTQYF. The CDR3 DNA is TGTGCCAGCAGCGGTACGGGGGGCGGGAAGACCCAGTACTTC.

The V gene is TRBV23-1, the J gene TRBJ1-4, with D uncertain. TRBV23-1 is designated an ORF whose function remains uncertain. CDR3 length equals 17 residues. Trimming removed 0 bases at V and 8 bases at J, with 19 bases between. The CDR3 reads CASSQSRRRFLGEKLFF. The CDR3 DNA sequence: TGCGCCAGCAGTCAATCAAGGAGGAGGTTTCTAGGGGAAAAACTGTTTTTT.

The chain recombines TRBV6-2 or TRBV6-3 with TRBJ1-1, with D uncertain. The germline V gene encodes CDR1 MNHEY and CDR2 SVGEGT. The CDR3 contains 14 residues. Trimming pared 3 bases from V and 1 base from J, leaving 9 bases between. DNA for the CDR3: TGTGCCAGCAGTTATTGGGCCCAGAACACTGAAGCTTTCTTT. This codes for CASSYWAQNTEAFF.

The table lists this clonotype with many counts. This chain uses TRBV7-9 with TRBJ2-7; 8 bases map to TRBD1. Germline V gives CDR1 SEHNR, CDR2 FQNEAQ (reference sequence). This CDR3 has 15 amino acids. Germline trimming cut 0 bases from V and 3 bases from J; bases unmatched to any gene: 4. CDR3 nucleotides: TGTGCCAGCAGCTTAGCGCAGGGGGCTGTCTACGAGCAGTACTTC. It specifies CASSLAQGAVYEQYF.